This T cell receptor (beta chain) was captured by sequencing in a study of human T cells and chemical hapten exposure. J was trimmed by 2 bases and V by 2 bases; bases with no gene match: 2. Germline V gives CDR1 SGDLS, CDR2 YYNGEE. CDR3 length: 15 residues. TCRdb re-derived calls from the RACE reads in MiXCR, one entry per CDR3 protein. The sample contains about 200,000 distinct CDR3 sequences, roughly a quarter of which appear only once. This sample's time point: patch test 3, about 24 weeks after DPC sensitization. Treatment noted: therapeutic diphenylcyclopropenone sensitization with weekly scalp DPC.

The receptor was isolated from a woman between 40 and 50 years old with alopecia areata. Some clones in this sample may be carry-over from other donors' samples. This chain joins TRBV9 and TRBJ2-1; 9 nucleotides line up with TRBD2. Specimen: whole blood, collected in connection with sensitization to the hapten diphenylcyclopropenone (DPC). The CDR3 sequence is CASSVGLAPYNEQFF. The CDR3 coding sequence is TGTGCCAGCAGCGTGGGACTAGCCCCCTACAATGAGCAGTTCTTC.